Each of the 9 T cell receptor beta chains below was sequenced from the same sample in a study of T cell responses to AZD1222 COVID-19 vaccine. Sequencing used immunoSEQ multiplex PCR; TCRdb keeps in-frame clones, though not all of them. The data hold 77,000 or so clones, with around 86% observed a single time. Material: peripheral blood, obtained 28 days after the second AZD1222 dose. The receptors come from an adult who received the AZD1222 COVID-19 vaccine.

CDR3 sequence (DNA): TGTGCCAGCAGGAGGGGGGAGTACTATGGCTACACCTTC. The encoded protein is CASRRGEYYGYTF. The V call is TRBV7-9, the J call TRBJ1-2; D possibly corresponds to TRBD1 (6 bases). Germline-derived CDR1 and CDR2 are SEHNR and FQNEAQ (reference sequence). V was clipped by 6 bases and J by 3 bases, with 11 bases between them. CDR3 length equals 13 residues.

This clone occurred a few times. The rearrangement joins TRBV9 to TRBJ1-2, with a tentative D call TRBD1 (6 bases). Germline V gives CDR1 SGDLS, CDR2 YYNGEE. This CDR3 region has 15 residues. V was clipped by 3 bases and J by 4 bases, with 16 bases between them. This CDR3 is CASSGAPGVSYGYTF. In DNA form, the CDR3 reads TGTGCCAGCAGCGGCGCTCCAGGGGTCTCCTATGGCTACACCTTC.

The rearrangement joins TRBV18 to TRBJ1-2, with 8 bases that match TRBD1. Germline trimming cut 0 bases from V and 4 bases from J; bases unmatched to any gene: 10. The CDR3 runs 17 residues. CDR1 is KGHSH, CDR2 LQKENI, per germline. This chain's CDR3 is CASSPPGTGFPSYGYTF. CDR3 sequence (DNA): TGTGCCAGCTCACCACCGGGGACAGGTTTCCCTTCCTATGGCTACACCTTC.

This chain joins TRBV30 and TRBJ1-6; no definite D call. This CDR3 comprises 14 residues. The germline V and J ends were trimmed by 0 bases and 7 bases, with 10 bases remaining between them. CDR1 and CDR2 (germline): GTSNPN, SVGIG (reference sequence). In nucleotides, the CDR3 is TGTGCCTGGAGTGTACGACTCCTGAATTCACCCCTCCACTTT. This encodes CAWSVRLLNSPLHF.

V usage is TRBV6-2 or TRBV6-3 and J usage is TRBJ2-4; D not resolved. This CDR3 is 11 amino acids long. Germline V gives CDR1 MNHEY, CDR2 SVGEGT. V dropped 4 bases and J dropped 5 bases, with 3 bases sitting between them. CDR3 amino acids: CASSFQNIQYF. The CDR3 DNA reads TGTGCCAGCAGTTTTCAAAACATTCAGTACTTC.

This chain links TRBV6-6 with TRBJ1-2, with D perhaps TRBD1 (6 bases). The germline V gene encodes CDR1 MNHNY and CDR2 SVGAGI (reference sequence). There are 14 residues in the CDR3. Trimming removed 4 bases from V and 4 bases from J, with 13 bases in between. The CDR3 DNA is TGTGCCAGCAGTTCCGGGCGGGGGGCCTATGGCTACACCTTC. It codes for CASSSGRGAYGYTF.

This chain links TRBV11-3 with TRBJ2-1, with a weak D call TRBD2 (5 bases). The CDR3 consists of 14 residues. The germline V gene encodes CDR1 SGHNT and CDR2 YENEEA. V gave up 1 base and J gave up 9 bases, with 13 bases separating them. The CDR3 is CASSLVASGGEQFF. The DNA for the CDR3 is TGTGCCAGCAGCTTAGTAGCCTCCGGAGGTGAGCAGTTCTTC.

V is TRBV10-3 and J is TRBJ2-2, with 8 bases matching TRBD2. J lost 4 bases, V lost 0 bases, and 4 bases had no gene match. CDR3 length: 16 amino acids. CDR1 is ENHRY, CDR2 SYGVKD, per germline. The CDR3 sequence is CAISESQRGFTGELFF. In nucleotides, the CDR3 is TGTGCCATCAGTGAGTCTCAGCGGGGGTTCACCGGGGAGCTGTTTTTT.

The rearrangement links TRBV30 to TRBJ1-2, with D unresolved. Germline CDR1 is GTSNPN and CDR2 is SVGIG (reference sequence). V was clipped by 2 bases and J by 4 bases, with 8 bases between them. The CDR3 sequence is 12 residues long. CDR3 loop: CAWSTGVYGYTF. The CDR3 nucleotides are TGTGCCTGGAGTACTGGGGTCTATGGCTACACCTTC. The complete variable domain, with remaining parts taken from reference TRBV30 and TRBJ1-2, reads SQTIHQWPATLVQPVGSPLSLECTVEGTSNPNLYWYRQAAGRGLQLLFYSVGIGQISSEVPQNLSASRPQDRQFILSSKKLLLSDSGFYLCAWSTGVYGYTFGSGTRLTVV.